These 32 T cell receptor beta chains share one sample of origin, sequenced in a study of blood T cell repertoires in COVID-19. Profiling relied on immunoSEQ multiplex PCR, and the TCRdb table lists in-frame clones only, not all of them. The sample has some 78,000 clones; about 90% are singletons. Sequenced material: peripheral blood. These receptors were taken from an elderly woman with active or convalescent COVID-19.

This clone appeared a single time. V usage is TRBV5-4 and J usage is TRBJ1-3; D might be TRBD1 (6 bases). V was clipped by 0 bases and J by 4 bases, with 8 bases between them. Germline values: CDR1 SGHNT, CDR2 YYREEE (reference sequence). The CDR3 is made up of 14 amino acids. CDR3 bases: TGTGCCAGCAGCTTGGCGGGACAAGGAAACACCATATATTTT. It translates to CASSLAGQGNTIYF.

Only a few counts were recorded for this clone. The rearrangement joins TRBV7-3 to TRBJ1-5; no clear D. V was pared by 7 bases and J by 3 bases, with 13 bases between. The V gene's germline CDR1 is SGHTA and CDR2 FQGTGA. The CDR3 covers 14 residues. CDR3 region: CASTRERHNQPQHF. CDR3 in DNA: TGTGCCAGCACCCGGGAGCGACACAATCAGCCCCAGCATTTT.

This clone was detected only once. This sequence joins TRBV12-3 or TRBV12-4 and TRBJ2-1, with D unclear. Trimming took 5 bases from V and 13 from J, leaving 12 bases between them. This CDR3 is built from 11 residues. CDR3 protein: CASSLSYIQFF. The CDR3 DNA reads TGTGCCAGCAGTCTCAGTTACATACAGTTCTTC.

The CDR3 region has the DNA TGTGCTAGTGTTGAACAGGACGTCTCCTACAATGAGCAGTTCTTC. It codes for CASVEQDVSYNEQFF. The chain uses TRBV12-5 and TRBJ2-1; D is possibly TRBD1 (5 bases). Germline V gene lookup returns CDR1 LGHNT and CDR2 FRNRAP. The CDR3 totals 15 residues. Trimming took 7 bases from V and 0 from J, leaving 13 bases between them.

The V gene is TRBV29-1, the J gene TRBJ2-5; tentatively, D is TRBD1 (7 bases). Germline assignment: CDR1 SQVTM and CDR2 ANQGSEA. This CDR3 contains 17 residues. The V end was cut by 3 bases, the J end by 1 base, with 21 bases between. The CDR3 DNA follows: TGCAGCGTTGATAGAGTGTCAGGGGGGATTTCCCAAGAGACCCAGTACTTC. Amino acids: CSVDRVSGGISQETQYF.

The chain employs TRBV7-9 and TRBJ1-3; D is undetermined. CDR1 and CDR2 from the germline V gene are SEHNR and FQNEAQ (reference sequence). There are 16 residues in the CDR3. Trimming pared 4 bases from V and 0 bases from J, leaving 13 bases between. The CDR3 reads CASSSRRASSGNTIYF. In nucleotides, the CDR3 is TGTGCCAGCAGCTCCCGGCGGGCTAGCTCTGGAAACACCATATATTTT. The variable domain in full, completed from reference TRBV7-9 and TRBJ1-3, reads DTGVSQNPRHKITKRGQNVTFRCDPISEHNRLYWYRQTLGQGPEFLTYFQNEAQLEKSRLLSDRFSAERPKGSFSTLEIQRTEQGDSAMYLCASSSRRASSGNTIYFGEGSWLTVV.

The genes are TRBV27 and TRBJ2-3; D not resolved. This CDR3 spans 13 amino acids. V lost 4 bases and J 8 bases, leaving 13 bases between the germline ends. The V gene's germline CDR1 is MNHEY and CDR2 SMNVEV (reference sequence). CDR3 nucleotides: TGTGCCAGCAGTTCCCGTCTACCTTCTACGCAGTATTTT. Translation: CASSSRLPSTQYF.

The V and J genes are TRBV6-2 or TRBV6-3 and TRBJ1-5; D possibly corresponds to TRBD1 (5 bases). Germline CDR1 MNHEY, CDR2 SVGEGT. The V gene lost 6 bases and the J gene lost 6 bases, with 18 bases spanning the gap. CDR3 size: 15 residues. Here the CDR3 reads CASSLMGGFGQPQHF. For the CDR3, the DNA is TGTGCCAGCAGCCTAATGGGGGGTTTCGGTCAGCCCCAGCATTTT.

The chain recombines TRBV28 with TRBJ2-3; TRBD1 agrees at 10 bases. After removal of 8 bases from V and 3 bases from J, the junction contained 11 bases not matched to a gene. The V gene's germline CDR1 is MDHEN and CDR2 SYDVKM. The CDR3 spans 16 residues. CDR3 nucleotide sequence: TGTGCCAGCGCCGCGCCGACAGGGGGCTTGACAGATACGCAGTATTTT. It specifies CASAAPTGGLTDTQYF.

The CDR3 DNA is TGCGCCAGCAGCTTGGCCTTGACACCGAACACCGGGGAGCTGTTTTTT. It is translated as CASSLALTPNTGELFF. The rearrangement uses TRBV5-1 and TRBJ2-2; D is unresolved. CDR1 and CDR2 (germline): SGHRS, YFSETQ. The length of the CDR3 is 16 residues. Trimming took off 0 bases at V and 0 bases at J, with 9 bases between the two ends.

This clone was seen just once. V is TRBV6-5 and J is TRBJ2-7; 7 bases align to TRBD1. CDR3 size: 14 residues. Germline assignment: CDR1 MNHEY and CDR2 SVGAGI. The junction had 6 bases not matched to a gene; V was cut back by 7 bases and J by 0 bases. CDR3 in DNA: TGTGCCAGCAACGAACAGGGGCCCTCCTACGAGCAGTACTTC. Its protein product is CASNEQGPSYEQYF.

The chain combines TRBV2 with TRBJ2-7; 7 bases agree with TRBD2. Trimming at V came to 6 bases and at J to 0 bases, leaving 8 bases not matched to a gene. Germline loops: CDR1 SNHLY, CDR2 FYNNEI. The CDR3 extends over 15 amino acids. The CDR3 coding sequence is TGTGCCAGCAGGGTTAGCGGGCCATCCTCCTACGAGCAGTACTTC. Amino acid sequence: CASRVSGPSSYEQYF.

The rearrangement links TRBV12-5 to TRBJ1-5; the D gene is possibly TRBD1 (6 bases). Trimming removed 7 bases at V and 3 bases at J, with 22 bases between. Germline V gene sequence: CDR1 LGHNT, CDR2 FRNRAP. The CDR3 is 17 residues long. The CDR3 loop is CASASTGATAINQPQHF. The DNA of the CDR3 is TGTGCTAGTGCCTCGACAGGAGCTACCGCAATCAATCAGCCCCAGCATTTT.

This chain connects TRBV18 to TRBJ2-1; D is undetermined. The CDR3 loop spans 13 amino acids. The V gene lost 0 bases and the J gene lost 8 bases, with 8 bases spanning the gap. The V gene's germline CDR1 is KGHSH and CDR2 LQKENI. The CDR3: CASSPPVEHEQFF. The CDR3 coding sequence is TGTGCCAGCTCACCACCGGTAGAGCATGAGCAGTTCTTC.

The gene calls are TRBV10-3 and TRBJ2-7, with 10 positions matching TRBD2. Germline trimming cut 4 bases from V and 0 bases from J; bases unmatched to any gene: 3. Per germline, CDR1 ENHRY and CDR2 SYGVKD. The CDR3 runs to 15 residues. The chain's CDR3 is CAISVSSGGSYEQYF. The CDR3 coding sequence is TGTGCCATCAGTGTGTCTAGCGGGGGCTCCTACGAGCAGTACTTC.

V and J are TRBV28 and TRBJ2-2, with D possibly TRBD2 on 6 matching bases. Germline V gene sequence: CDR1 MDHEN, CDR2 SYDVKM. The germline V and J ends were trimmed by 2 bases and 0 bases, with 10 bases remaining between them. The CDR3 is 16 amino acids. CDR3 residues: CASSLQGGPNTGELFF. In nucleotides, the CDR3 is TGTGCCAGCAGTTTACAGGGAGGCCCGAACACCGGGGAGCTGTTTTTT.

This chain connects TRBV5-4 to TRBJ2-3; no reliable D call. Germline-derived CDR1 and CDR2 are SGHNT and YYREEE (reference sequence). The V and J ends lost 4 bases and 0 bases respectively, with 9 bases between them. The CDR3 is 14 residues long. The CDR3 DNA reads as TGTGCCAGCAGCCATGCGAAGAGCACAGATACGCAGTATTTT. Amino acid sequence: CASSHAKSTDTQYF. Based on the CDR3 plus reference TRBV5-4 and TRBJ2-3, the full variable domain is ETGVTQSPTHLIKTRGQQVTLRCSSQSGHNTVSWYQQALGQGPQFIFQYYREEENGRGNFPPRFSGLQFPNYSSELNVNALELDDSALYLCASSHAKSTDTQYFGPGTRLTVL.

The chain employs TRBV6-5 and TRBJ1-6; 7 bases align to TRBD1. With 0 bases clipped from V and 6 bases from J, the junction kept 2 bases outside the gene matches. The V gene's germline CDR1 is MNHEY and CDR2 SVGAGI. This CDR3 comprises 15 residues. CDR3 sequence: CASSYSGTVNSPLHF. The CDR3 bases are TGTGCCAGCAGTTACTCCGGGACAGTTAATTCACCCCTCCACTTT.

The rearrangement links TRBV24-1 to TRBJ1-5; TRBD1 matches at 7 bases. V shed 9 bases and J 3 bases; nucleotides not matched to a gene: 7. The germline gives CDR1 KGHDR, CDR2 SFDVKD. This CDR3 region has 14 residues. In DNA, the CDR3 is TGTGCCACCCATGATGGGACAGACAATCAGCCCCAGCATTTT. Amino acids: CATHDGTDNQPQHF.

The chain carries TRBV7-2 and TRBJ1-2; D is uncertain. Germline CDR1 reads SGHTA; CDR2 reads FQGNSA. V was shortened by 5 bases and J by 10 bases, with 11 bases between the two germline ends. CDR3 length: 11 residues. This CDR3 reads CASSQREVYTF. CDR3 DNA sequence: TGTGCCAGCAGCCAGCGAGAGGTCTACACCTTC.

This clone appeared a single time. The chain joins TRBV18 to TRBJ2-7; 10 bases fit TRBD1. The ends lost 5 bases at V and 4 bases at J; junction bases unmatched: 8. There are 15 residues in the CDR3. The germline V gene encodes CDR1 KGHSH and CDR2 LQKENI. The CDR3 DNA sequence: TGTGCCAGCTCATCGGGACAGGGGCCTATGTACGAGCAGTACTTC. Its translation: CASSSGQGPMYEQYF.

The CDR3 is CASRSRTNEQFF. The CDR3 DNA reads TGTGCCAGCAGGTCCCGAACTAATGAGCAGTTCTTC. The rearrangement uses TRBV11-1 and TRBJ2-1; no firm D call. The germline V gene has CDR1 SGHAT and CDR2 FQDESV (reference sequence). The CDR3 loop spans 12 amino acids. V lost 6 bases to trimming and J lost 7 bases, with 10 bases between them.

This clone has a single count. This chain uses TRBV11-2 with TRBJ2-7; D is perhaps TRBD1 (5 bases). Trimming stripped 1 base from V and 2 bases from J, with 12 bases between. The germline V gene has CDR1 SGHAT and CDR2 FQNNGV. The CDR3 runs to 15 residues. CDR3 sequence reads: CASSLAFATAYEQYF. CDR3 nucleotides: TGTGCCAGCAGCTTAGCTTTCGCGACAGCCTACGAGCAGTACTTC. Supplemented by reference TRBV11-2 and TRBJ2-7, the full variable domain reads EAGVAQSPRYKIIEKRQSVAFWCNPISGHATLYWYQQILGQGPKLLIQFQNNGVVDDSQLPKDRFSAERLKGVDSTLKIQPAKLEDSAVYLCASSLAFATAYEQYFGPGTRLTVT.

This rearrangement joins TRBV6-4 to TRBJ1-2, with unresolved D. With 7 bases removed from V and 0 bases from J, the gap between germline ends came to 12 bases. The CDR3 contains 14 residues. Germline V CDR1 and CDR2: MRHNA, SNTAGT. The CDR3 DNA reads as TGTGCCAGCAAGAGGACTGATTCTAACTATGGCTACACCTTC. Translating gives CASKRTDSNYGYTF.

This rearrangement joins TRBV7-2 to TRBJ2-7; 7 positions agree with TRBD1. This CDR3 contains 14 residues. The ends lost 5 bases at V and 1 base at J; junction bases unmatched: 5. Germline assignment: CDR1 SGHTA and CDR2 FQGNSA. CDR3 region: CASSPRDRSYEQYF. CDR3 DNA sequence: TGTGCCAGCAGCCCCCGGGACAGATCCTACGAGCAGTACTTC. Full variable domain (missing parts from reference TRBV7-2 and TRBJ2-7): GAGVSQSPSNKVTEKGKDVELRCDPISGHTALYWYRQSLGQGLEFLIYFQGNSAPDKSGLPSDRFSAERTGGSVSTLTIQRTQQEDSAVYLCASSPRDRSYEQYFGPGTRLTVT.

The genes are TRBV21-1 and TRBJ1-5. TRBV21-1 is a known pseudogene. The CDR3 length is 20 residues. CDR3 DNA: TGTGCCAGCAGCAAAGTTTCCCGGGGGATCGCGAGTTATAGCAATCAGCCCCAGCATTTT. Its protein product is CASSKVSRGIASYSNQPQHF.

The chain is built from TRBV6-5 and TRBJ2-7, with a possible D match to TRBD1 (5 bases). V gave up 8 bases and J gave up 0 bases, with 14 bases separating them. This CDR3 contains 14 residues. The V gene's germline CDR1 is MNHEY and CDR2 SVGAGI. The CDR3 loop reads CASQPQASSYEQYF. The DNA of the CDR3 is TGTGCCAGCCAACCACAGGCTAGCTCCTACGAGCAGTACTTC.

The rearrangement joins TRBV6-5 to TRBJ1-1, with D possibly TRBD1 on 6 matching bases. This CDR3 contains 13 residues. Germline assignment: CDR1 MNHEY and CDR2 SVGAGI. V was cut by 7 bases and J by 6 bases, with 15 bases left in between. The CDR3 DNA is TGTGCCAGCACCGAACAGGGCTCCGCTGAAGCTTTCTTT. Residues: CASTEQGSAEAFF.

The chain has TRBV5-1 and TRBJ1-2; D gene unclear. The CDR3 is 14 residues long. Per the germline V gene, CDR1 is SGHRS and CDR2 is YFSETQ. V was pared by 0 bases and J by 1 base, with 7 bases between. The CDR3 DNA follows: TGCGCCAGCAGCTTGGGGGCGGGTAACTATGGCTACACCTTC. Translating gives CASSLGAGNYGYTF.

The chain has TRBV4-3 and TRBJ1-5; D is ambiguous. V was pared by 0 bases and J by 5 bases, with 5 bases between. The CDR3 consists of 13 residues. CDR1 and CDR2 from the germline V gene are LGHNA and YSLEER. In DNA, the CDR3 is TGCGCCAGCAGCCAAGATCTAGATCAGCCCCAGCATTTT. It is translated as CASSQDLDQPQHF.

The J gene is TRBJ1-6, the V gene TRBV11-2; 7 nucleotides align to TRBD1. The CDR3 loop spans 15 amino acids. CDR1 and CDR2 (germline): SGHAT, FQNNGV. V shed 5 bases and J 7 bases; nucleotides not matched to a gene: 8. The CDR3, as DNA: TGTGCCAGCAGCGAGGGGGCGCGCAGGAATTCACCCCTCCACTTT. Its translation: CASSEGARRNSPLHF.

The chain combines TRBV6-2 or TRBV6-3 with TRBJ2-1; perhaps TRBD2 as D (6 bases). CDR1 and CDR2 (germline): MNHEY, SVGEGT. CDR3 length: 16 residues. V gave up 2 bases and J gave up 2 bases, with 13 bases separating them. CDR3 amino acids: CASSYRDLMPYNEQFF. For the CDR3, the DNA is TGTGCCAGCAGTTACCGGGACTTAATGCCCTACAATGAGCAGTTCTTC.